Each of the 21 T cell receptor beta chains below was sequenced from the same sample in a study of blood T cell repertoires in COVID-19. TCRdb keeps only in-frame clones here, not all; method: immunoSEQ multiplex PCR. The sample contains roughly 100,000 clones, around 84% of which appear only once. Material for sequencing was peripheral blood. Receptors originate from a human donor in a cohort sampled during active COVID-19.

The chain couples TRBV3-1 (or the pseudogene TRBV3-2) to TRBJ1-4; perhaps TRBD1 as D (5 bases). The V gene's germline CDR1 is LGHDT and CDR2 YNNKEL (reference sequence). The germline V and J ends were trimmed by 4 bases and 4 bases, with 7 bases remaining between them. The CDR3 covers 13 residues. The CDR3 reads CASSRQRNEKLFF. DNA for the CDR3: TGTGCCAGCAGCCGACAGCGTAATGAAAAACTGTTTTTT.

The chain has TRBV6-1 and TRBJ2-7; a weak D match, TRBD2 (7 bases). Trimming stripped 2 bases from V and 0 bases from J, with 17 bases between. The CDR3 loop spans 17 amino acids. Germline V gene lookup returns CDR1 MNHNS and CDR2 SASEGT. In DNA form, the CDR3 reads TGTGCCAGCAGTGAAACTGGACAGTGGACTAGCTCCTACGAGCAGTACTTC. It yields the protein CASSETGQWTSSYEQYF.

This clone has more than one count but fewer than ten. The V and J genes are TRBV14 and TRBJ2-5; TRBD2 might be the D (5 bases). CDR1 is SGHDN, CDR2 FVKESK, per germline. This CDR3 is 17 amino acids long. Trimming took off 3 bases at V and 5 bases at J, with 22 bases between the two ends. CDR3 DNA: TGTGCCAGCAGCCAGCGGGCTCTGGCGGCCCACCGGGAGACCCAGTACTTC. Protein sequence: CASSQRALAAHRETQYF.

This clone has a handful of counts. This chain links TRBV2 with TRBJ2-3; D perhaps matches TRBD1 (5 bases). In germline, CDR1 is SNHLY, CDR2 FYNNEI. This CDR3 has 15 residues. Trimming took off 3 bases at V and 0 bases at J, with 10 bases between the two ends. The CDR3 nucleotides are TGTGCCAGCAGTGAGGCCAGGGCGAGCACAGATACGCAGTATTTT. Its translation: CASSEARASTDTQYF.

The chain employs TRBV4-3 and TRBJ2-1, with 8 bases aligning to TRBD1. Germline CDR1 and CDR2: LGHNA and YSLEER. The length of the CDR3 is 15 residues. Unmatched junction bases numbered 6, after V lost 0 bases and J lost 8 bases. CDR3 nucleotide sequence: TGCGCCAGCAGCCAAGATGGGACAGGCAGGGATGAGCAGTTCTTC. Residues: CASSQDGTGRDEQFF.

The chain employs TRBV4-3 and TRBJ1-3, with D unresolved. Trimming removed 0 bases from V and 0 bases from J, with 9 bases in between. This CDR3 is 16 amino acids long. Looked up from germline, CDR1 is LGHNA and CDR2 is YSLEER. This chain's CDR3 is CASSQDLAFSGNTIYF. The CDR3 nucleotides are TGCGCCAGCAGCCAAGATCTGGCCTTCTCTGGAAACACCATATATTTT.

In DNA form, the CDR3 reads TGCGCCAGCAGCCAAGATTCGGGGGTTCAGTACTTC. It encodes CASSQDSGVQYF. The V call is TRBV4-3, the J call TRBJ2-4, with D perhaps TRBD2 (6 bases). The CDR3 is made up of 12 amino acids. Looked up from germline, CDR1 is LGHNA and CDR2 is YSLEER. V gave up 0 bases and J gave up 11 bases, with 8 bases separating them.

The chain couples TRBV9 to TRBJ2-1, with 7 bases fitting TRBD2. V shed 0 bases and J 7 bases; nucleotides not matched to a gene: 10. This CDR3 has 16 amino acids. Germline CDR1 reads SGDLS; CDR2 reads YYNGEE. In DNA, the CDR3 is TGTGCCAGCAGCGTAGAAGGACTAGGAGTTCGGAATGAGCAGTTCTTC. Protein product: CASSVEGLGVRNEQFF.

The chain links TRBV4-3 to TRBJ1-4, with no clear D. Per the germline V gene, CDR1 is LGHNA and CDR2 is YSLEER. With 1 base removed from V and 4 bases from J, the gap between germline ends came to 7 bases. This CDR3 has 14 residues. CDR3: CASSQGQNNEKLFF. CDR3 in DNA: TGCGCCAGCAGCCAAGGGCAGAATAATGAAAAACTGTTTTTT.

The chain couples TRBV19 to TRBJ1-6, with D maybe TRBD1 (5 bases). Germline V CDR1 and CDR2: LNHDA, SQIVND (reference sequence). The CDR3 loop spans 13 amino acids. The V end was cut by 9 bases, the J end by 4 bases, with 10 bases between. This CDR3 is CASAGPYNSPLHF. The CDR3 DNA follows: TGTGCCAGCGCAGGGCCTTATAATTCACCCCTCCACTTT.

In nucleotides, the CDR3 is TGTGCCAGCACCCGGCCGGGAGGTGAAGCTTTCTTT. It encodes CASTRPGGEAFF. The chain employs TRBV5-4 and TRBJ1-1; D not certain. The ends were cut back, 6 bases at V and 7 bases at J, with 13 bases in the middle. Germline V gene sequence: CDR1 SGHNT, CDR2 YYREEE (reference sequence). CDR3 length: 12 amino acids.

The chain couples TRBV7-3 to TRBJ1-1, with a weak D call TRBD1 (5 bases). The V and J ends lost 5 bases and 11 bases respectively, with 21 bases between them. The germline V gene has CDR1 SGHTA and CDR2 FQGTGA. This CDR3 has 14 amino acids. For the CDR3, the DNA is TGTGCCAGCAGCCCGTTTTATTTTAGGGGATGGGCTTTCTTT. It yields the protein CASSPFYFRGWAFF.

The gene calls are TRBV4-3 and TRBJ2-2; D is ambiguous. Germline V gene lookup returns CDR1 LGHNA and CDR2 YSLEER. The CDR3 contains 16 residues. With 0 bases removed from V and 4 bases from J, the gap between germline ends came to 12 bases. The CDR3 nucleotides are TGCGCCAGCAGCCAAGATCCCCGGGTGGCCACCGGGGAGCTGTTTTTT. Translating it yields CASSQDPRVATGELFF.

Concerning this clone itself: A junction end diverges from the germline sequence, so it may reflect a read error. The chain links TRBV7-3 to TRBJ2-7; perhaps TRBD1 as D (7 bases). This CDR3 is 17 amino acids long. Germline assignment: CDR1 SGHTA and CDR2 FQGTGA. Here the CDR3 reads CASRLTPGPPGGYEQYF. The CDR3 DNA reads TGTGCCAGCAGGTTAACCCCGGGCCCTCCAGGGGGGTACGAGCAGTACTTC.

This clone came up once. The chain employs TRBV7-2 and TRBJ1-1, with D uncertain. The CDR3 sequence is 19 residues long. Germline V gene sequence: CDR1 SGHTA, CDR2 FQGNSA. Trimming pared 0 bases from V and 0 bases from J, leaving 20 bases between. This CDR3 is CASSLARGSSQLMNTEAFF. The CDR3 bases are TGTGCCAGCAGCTTAGCGCGAGGGTCCTCCCAACTCATGAACACTGAAGCTTTCTTT. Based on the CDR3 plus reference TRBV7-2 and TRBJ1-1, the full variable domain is GAGVSQSPSNKVTEKGKDVELRCDPISGHTALYWYRQSLGQGLEFLIYFQGNSAPDKSGLPSDRFSAERTGGSVSTLTIQRTQQEDSAVYLCASSLARGSSQLMNTEAFFGQGTRLTVV.

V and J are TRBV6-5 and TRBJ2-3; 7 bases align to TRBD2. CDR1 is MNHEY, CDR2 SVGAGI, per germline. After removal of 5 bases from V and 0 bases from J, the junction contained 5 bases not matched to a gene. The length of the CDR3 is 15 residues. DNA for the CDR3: TGTGCCAGCAGTCCGCTAGCGGCTAGCACAGATACGCAGTATTTT. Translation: CASSPLAASTDTQYF.

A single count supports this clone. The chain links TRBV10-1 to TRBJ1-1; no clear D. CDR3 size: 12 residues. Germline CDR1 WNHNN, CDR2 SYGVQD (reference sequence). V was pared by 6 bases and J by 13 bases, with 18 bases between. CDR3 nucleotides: TGCGCCAGCAGGGGAGAGACGGGTAGAGGTTTCTTT. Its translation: CASRGETGRGFF.

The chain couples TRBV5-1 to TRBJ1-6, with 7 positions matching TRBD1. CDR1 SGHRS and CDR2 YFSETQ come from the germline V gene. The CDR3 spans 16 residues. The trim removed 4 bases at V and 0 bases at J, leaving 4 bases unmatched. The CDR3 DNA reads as TGCGCCAGCAGCCAGGGGGTCCCCTCCTATAATTCACCCCTCCACTTT. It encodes CASSQGVPSYNSPLHF.

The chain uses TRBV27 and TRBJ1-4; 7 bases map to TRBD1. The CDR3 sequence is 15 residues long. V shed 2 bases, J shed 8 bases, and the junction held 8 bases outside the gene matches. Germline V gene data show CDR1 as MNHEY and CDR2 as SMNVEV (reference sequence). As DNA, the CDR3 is TGTGCCAGCAGTTTAGAGACAGGGTATGGCGAAAAACTGTTTTTT. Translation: CASSLETGYGEKLFF. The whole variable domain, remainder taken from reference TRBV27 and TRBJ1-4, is EAQVTQNPRYLITVTGKKLTVTCSQNMNHEYMSWYRQDPGLGLRQIYYSMNVEVTDKGDVPEGYKVSRKEKRNFPLILESPSPNQTSLYFCASSLETGYGEKLFFGSGTQLSVL.

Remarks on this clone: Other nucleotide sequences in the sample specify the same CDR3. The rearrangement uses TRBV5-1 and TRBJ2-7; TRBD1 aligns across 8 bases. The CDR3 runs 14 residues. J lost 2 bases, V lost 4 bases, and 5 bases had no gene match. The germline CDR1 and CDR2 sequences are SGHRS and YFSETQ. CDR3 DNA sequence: TGCGCCAGCAGCCCCGGGACAGGAGCCTACGAGCAGTACTTC. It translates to CASSPGTGAYEQYF. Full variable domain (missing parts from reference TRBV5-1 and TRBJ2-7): KAGVTQTPRYLIKTRGQQVTLSCSPISGHRSVSWYQQTPGQGLQFLFEYFSETQRNKGNFPGRFSGRQFSNSRSEMNVSTLELGDSALYLCASSPGTGAYEQYFGPGTRLTVT.

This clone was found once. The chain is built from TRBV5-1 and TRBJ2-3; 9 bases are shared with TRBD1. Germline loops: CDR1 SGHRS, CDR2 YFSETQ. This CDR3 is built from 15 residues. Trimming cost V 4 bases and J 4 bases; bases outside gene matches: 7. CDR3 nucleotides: TGCGCCAGCAGCATGACAGGGGGGGTGGCAGATACGCAGTATTTT. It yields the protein CASSMTGGVADTQYF.